The next 20 T cell receptor beta chains were all read from a single sample in a study of shared clonotypes between healthy human individuals. Measured with immunoSEQ multiplex PCR; TCRdb has only the in-frame clones, and not every one. The repertoire includes about 730,000 clones, roughly two thirds of them detected once, and roughly 1.8% sits in the top ten. The sequenced sample was memory CD4+ T cells sorted from blood. The subset: CD45RA-negative fraction. Receptors originate from a woman in her 30s in good health.

This clone turned up a few times. The J gene is TRBJ2-2, the V gene TRBV19; D perhaps matches TRBD1 (5 bases). Trimming took off 5 bases at V and 2 bases at J, with 12 bases between the two ends. This CDR3 comprises 15 residues. Germline V gene data show CDR1 as LNHDA and CDR2 as SQIVND (reference sequence). CDR3 sequence: CASSLLTDNTGELFF. The CDR3 DNA is TGTGCCAGTAGTCTCTTGACAGATAACACCGGGGAGCTGTTTTTT.

A few counts support this clone. The genes are TRBV2 and TRBJ1-2; TRBD1 matches 9 bases. With 2 bases clipped from V and 6 bases from J, the junction kept 7 bases outside the gene matches. Germline CDR1 and CDR2: SNHLY and FYNNEI. This CDR3 contains 15 residues. CDR3 nucleotides: TGTGCCAGCAGTGAACGGGCTGGGACAGGGAATGGCTACACCTTC. It encodes CASSERAGTGNGYTF.

The chain combines TRBV27 with TRBJ1-1, with D possibly matching TRBD1 (6 bases). CDR3 size: 13 residues. Trimming removed 2 bases from V and 7 bases from J, with 11 bases in between. Germline V gene lookup returns CDR1 MNHEY and CDR2 SMNVEV (reference sequence). DNA of the CDR3: TGTGCCAGCAGTTTACGCCCCAGGGGTGAAGCTTTCTTT. Its protein is CASSLRPRGEAFF.

In this sample, this clone turned up a few times. The chain employs TRBV19 and TRBJ2-1; 13 bases map to TRBD2. CDR1 LNHDA and CDR2 SQIVND come from the germline V gene (reference sequence). With 7 bases clipped from V and 6 bases from J, the junction kept 6 bases outside the gene matches. CDR3 length: 15 residues. The CDR3 loop reads CASTTRTSGSNEQFF. In DNA, the CDR3 is TGTGCCAGTACCACTCGGACTAGCGGGAGCAATGAGCAGTTCTTC.

This clone was observed a handful of times. The CDR3 region has the DNA TGTGCCAGCAGTCCGGGACAGGGGACCTATGGCTACACCTTC. Its translation: CASSPGQGTYGYTF. This sequence joins TRBV4-2 and TRBJ1-2; 10 bases line up with TRBD1. The CDR3 extends over 14 amino acids. V trimming: 6 bases; J trimming: 4 bases; junction bases outside the gene matches: 5. Germline-derived CDR1 and CDR2 are LGHNA and YNFKEQ.

The rearrangement links TRBV28 to TRBJ1-2, with D hard to call. With 6 bases removed from V and 3 bases from J, the gap between germline ends came to 14 bases. Germline V gene sequence: CDR1 MDHEN, CDR2 SYDVKM. The CDR3 loop spans 14 amino acids. CDR3 residues: CASSPGPRYYGYTF. In DNA, the CDR3 is TGTGCCAGCAGCCCCGGGCCGAGATACTATGGCTACACCTTC.

This sequence joins TRBV5-4 and TRBJ2-5, with unresolved D. The CDR3 spans 13 residues. The germline CDR1 and CDR2 sequences are SGHNT and YYREEE (reference sequence). Trimming cost V 1 base and J 5 bases, with 9 bases left between them. The CDR3 DNA reads TGTGCCAGCAGCTTGTTTTCTGCGGAGACCCAGTACTTC. Encoded protein: CASSLFSAETQYF.

This clone was recorded only once. The V call is TRBV7-9, the J call TRBJ1-2; 10 bases agree with TRBD1. This CDR3 contains 14 residues. V lost 4 bases and J lost 7; bases outside the gene matches: 6. Germline CDR1 is SEHNR and CDR2 is FQNEAQ (reference sequence). DNA for the CDR3: TGTGCCAGCAGCTCAGGGACAGGGGCGGCTGGCTACACCTTC. Translation: CASSSGTGAAGYTF.

The chain has TRBV19 and TRBJ2-5, with 7 bases fitting TRBD2. This CDR3 contains 14 residues. Unmatched junction bases numbered 15, after V lost 10 bases and J lost 7 bases. Looked up from germline, CDR1 is LNHDA and CDR2 is SQIVND (reference sequence). CDR3 loop: CATKSGAGVVTQYF. The CDR3 bases are TGTGCCACCAAGAGTGGGGCGGGAGTTGTGACCCAGTACTTC.

The CDR3 reads CASRAGTGSYEQYF. The CDR3 bases are TGTGCCAGCAGAGCCGGGACAGGATCCTACGAGCAGTACTTC. V is TRBV6-1 and J is TRBJ2-7; 8 positions agree with TRBD1. The V segment lost 6 bases and the J segment 1 base; nucleotides outside the gene matches: 5. Germline V gene sequence: CDR1 MNHNS, CDR2 SASEGT. The CDR3 length is 14 residues.

V is TRBV2 and J is TRBJ2-4, with TRBD1 as a possible D gene (6 bases). The germline V gene has CDR1 SNHLY and CDR2 FYNNEI. The ends were cut back, 6 bases at V and 0 bases at J, with 12 bases in the middle. The CDR3 spans 15 residues. The CDR3: CASRETGLAKNIQYF. CDR3 DNA sequence: TGTGCCAGCAGGGAGACAGGTCTAGCCAAAAACATTCAGTACTTC.

The J gene is TRBJ2-7, the V gene TRBV13; no clear D gene. The V gene's germline CDR1 is PRHDT and CDR2 FYEKMQ (reference sequence). This CDR3 is 16 amino acids long. Trimming left V 4 bases short and J 1 base short, with 17 bases between. The CDR3 sequence: CASSSPGLAPSYEQYF. Here the CDR3 DNA reads TGTGCCAGCAGCTCACCGGGTTTAGCCCCGTCCTACGAGCAGTACTTC.

The chain has TRBV5-4 and TRBJ2-3; 9 nucleotides agree with TRBD1. The germline V gene has CDR1 SGHNT and CDR2 YYREEE (reference sequence). CDR3 length: 16 amino acids. With 4 bases clipped from V and 4 bases from J, the junction kept 10 bases outside the gene matches. The CDR3 loop reads CASSQDTGTGPDTQYF. In nucleotides, the CDR3 is TGTGCCAGCAGCCAAGATACCGGGACAGGGCCAGATACGCAGTATTTT.

This clone was detected only once. This rearrangement joins TRBV28 to TRBJ1-4; D perhaps matches TRBD1 (5 bases). V gave up 4 bases and J gave up 0 bases, with 12 bases separating them. The CDR3 consists of 16 residues. Germline V CDR1 and CDR2: MDHEN, SYDVKM. CDR3 in amino acids: CASSSGLPTTNEKLFF. In DNA, the CDR3 is TGTGCCAGCAGTTCGGGGCTACCTACAACTAATGAAAAACTGTTTTTT.

This clone was picked up a small number of times. The rearrangement links TRBV10-3 to TRBJ1-4, with 7 bases matching TRBD1. CDR1 and CDR2 from the germline V gene are ENHRY and SYGVKD. This CDR3 is built from 16 residues. V gave up 6 bases and J gave up 0 bases; unmatched junction bases: 7. CDR3 region: CAISQTGVATNEKLFF. The CDR3 nucleotides read TGTGCCATCAGCCAAACAGGGGTTGCAACTAATGAAAAACTGTTTTTT.

The chain couples TRBV27 to TRBJ2-2; 12 nucleotides agree with TRBD2. CDR3 length: 17 amino acids. CDR1 and CDR2 from the germline V gene are MNHEY and SMNVEV (reference sequence). The V segment lost 4 bases and the J segment 8 bases; nucleotides outside the gene matches: 11. The DNA of the CDR3 is TGTGCCAGCAGTTCCGGACTAGCGGGATTTAGCGCAGGGGAGCTGTTTTTT. Its protein product is CASSSGLAGFSAGELFF.

The gene calls are TRBV25-1 and TRBJ1-3; D not resolved. The CDR3 has 15 residues. The V end lost 3 bases, the J end lost 0 bases, and 9 bases lay between the germline ends. The germline gives CDR1 MGHDK, CDR2 SYGVNS. This CDR3 is CASSDTGDSGNTIYF. CDR3 DNA sequence: TGTGCCAGCAGTGATACGGGAGACTCTGGAAACACCATATATTTT.

The rearrangement joins TRBV5-6 to TRBJ1-5; tentative D call: TRBD1 (5 bases). Trimming left V 4 bases short and J 4 bases short, with 12 bases between. The CDR3 is 14 amino acids. Germline CDR1 is SGHDT and CDR2 is YYEEEE. CDR3 residues: CASSVGGSNQPQHF. CDR3 DNA: TGTGCCAGCAGCGTGGGGGGGAGTAATCAGCCCCAGCATTTT.

J is TRBJ2-5 and V is TRBV28, with TRBD2 matching over 7 bases. The ends lost 8 bases at V and 4 bases at J; junction bases unmatched: 4. The CDR3 totals 12 residues. Germline CDR1 and CDR2: MDHEN and SYDVKM. This CDR3 is CASGWEGETQYF. The CDR3 DNA follows: TGTGCCAGCGGATGGGAGGGAGAGACCCAGTACTTC.

This clone was detected only a few times. The CDR3 loop reads CASSQGQNTEAFF. CDR3 nucleotides: TGTGCCAGCAGCCAGGGACAGAACACTGAAGCTTTCTTT. This chain links TRBV14 with TRBJ1-1, with D maybe TRBD1 (6 bases). Deletions cut 3 bases from V and 1 base from J, with 6 bases between. This CDR3 comprises 13 residues. Germline-derived CDR1 and CDR2 are SGHDN and FVKESK.